One TCR beta chain is described in this entry. The data were taken from a study of blood T cell repertoires in COVID-19. Study-wide background: Material from acute and convalescent COVID-19 was sourced from the United States, Italy and Spain.

TCRdb's table, derived via immunoSEQ multiplex PCR, lists solely in-frame clones and lacks some. The table includes roughly 97,000 clones, around 83% detected once. CDR3 size: 18 residues. CDR1 and CDR2 (germline): SGHAT, FQNNGV. V dropped 4 bases and J dropped 8; count of bases not matched to a gene: 13. The TCR comes from a woman aged 80 or older with active or convalescent COVID-19. J is TRBJ1-6 and V is TRBV11-2; 11 positions agree with TRBD1. The sequenced sample consisted of peripheral blood. The CDR3 region has the DNA TGTGCCAGCAGCTCCCCCGGGGGCGGGACAGGGGGTTATTCACCCCTCCACTTT. It is translated as CASSSPGGGTGGYSPLHF.